One sample yielded the 22 T cell receptor beta chains listed below, sequenced in a study of T cell repertoires in cytomegalovirus infection. The antigens these receptors bind are not known. A single record per CDR3 protein comes from TCRdb applying MiXCR to the reads. This repertoire shows around 70,000 distinct CDR3 sequences, around 30% found once; its top ten account for 50% to 65%. Material: CD8+ T cells from cultured PBMCs, obtained from culture after CMV antigen stimulation. The receptors here all came from a human donor in good health (CMV status not recorded). Some clones in this sample may be carry-over from other donors' samples.

There are many counts of this clonotype. This sequence joins TRBV18 and TRBJ2-7; D is unclear. Deletions cut 1 base from V and 1 base from J, with 11 bases between. The CDR3 runs to 15 residues. CDR1 is KGHSH and CDR2 is LQKENI in the germline V gene. The CDR3 coding sequence is TGTGCCAGCTCACCACAGACGGTTCAATCCTACGAGCAGTACTTC. Its translation is CASSPQTVQSYEQYF.

As regards this clonotype: A much larger clone differs from this one at a single base, so this may be a read error. This rearrangement joins TRBV7-4 to TRBJ1-1; no clear D gene. Germline V lookup: CDR1 SGHVT, CDR2 SQSDAQ. V lost 4 bases, J lost 0 bases, and 12 bases lay in between. The CDR3 extends over 15 amino acids. The CDR3 nucleotides are TGTGCCAGCAGCTCCCAGGACGGGGTGAACACTGAAGCTTTCTTT. Encoded protein: CASSSQDGVNTEAFF.

The chain couples TRBV7-9 to TRBJ2-1, with 14 positions matching TRBD2. The germline V gene encodes CDR1 SEHNR and CDR2 FQNEAQ (reference sequence). The CDR3 is made up of 15 amino acids. V lost 4 bases to trimming and J lost 9 bases; unmatched junction nucleotides: 5. In DNA, the CDR3 is TGTGCCAGCAGCTCGACTAGCGGGAGGGCCGCTGAGCAGTTCTTC. Translation gives CASSSTSGRAAEQFF. Drawing the rest from reference TRBV7-9 and TRBJ2-1, the complete variable domain is DTGVSQNPRHKITKRGQNVTFRCDPISEHNRLYWYRQTLGQGPEFLTYFQNEAQLEKSRLLSDRFSAERPKGSFSTLEIQRTEQGDSAMYLCASSSTSGRAAEQFFGPGTRLTVL.

The gene calls are TRBV7-4 and TRBJ2-5; the match to TRBD2 covers 9 bases. Germline CDR1 is SGHVT and CDR2 is SQSDAQ. J gave up 4 bases and V 5 bases, and 8 bases lay outside the gene matches. CDR3 length: 15 residues. CDR3 sequence: CASSPTSGGGETQYF. In DNA form, the CDR3 reads TGTGCCAGCAGCCCGACTAGCGGAGGGGGAGAGACCCAGTACTTC.

This clonotype was detected only a few times. In nucleotides, the CDR3 is TGTGCCAGCAGTGAAGAGGCAGGGGGGTCTTACGAGCAGTACTTC. Translated: CASSEEAGGSYEQYF. The chain recombines TRBV6-1 with TRBJ2-7; the D gene is possibly TRBD1 (7 bases). CDR3 length equals 15 residues. Germline V gene data show CDR1 as MNHNS and CDR2 as SASEGT. The germline V and J ends were trimmed by 1 base and 4 bases, with 14 bases remaining between them.

The rearrangement uses TRBV28 and TRBJ2-3; D gene uncertain. Trimming cost V 5 bases and J 2 bases, with 11 bases left between them. Germline CDR1 reads MDHEN; CDR2 reads SYDVKM. The CDR3 length is 14 residues. CDR3 region: CASSVTTFTDTQYF. CDR3 coding DNA: TGTGCCAGCAGTGTGACAACCTTCACAGATACGCAGTATTTT.

The gene calls are TRBV2 and TRBJ1-2; 10 nucleotides align to TRBD1. The V gene's germline CDR1 is SNHLY and CDR2 FYNNEI. With 7 bases clipped from V and 2 bases from J, the junction kept 16 bases outside the gene matches. The CDR3 has 18 residues. The CDR3 DNA is TGTGCCAGCACCACGGGGGGCCCTCCGGGACAGGGGAACTATGGCTACACCTTC. This codes for CASTTGGPPGQGNYGYTF.

As to this clonotype: This clone may be a read error of a much larger clone one base away. This chain joins TRBV7-6 and TRBJ1-5; D is possibly TRBD1 (6 bases). Germline V gives CDR1 SGHVS, CDR2 FNYEAQ. The CDR3 has 14 amino acids. V was trimmed by 2 bases and J by 7 bases, leaving 12 bases between them. Here the CDR3 reads CASSLSGAVQPQHF. The CDR3 DNA sequence: TGTGCCAGCAGCTTATCGGGGGCGGTGCAGCCCCAGCATTTT.

The chain combines TRBV6-5 with TRBJ2-7; 11 bases map to TRBD2. CDR1 is MNHEY and CDR2 is SVGAGI in the germline V gene. The junction had 2 bases not matched to a gene; V was cut back by 2 bases and J by 5 bases. This CDR3 region has 14 residues. CDR3: CASSYASGRNEQYF. The CDR3 DNA reads TGTGCCAGCAGTTACGCTAGCGGGAGGAACGAGCAGTACTTC.

This clonotype was seen a handful of times. This chain uses TRBV6-1 with TRBJ2-7; TRBD2 is a possible D gene (6 bases). This CDR3 comprises 14 residues. Germline V gene lookup returns CDR1 MNHNS and CDR2 SASEGT. V was trimmed by 1 base and J by 6 bases, leaving 13 bases between them. CDR3 amino acids: CASSEGRDLGEQYF. The CDR3 DNA reads TGTGCCAGCAGTGAAGGCAGGGACTTGGGCGAGCAGTACTTC.

This clonotype was recorded a few times. V is TRBV4-3 and J is TRBJ1-4; TRBD1 is a possible D gene (5 bases). Trimming took 2 bases from V and 3 from J, leaving 13 bases between them. The germline V gene encodes CDR1 LGHNA and CDR2 YSLEER. The CDR3 is 16 residues long. Here the CDR3 DNA reads TGCGCCAGCAGCCAATCCAGACAGACCTCTAATGAAAAACTGTTTTTT. Residues: CASSQSRQTSNEKLFF.

In this sample, this clonotype turned up a few times. V and J are TRBV12-3 or TRBV12-4 and TRBJ2-1; 13 positions agree with TRBD2. The ends lost 3 bases at V and 6 bases at J; junction bases unmatched: 5. This CDR3 comprises 16 residues. The CDR3 here is CASSFPGLAGANEQFF. The CDR3 DNA sequence: TGTGCCAGCAGTTTCCCTGGACTAGCGGGAGCCAATGAGCAGTTCTTC.

The chain has TRBV6-2 or TRBV6-3 and TRBJ1-1; D unclear. Trimming pared 2 bases from V and 1 base from J, leaving 8 bases between. In germline, CDR1 is MNHEY, CDR2 SVGEGT. The CDR3 length is 14 residues. CDR3 bases: TGTGCCAGCAGTTACGGCTACGGGAACACTGAAGCTTTCTTT. This sequence encodes CASSYGYGNTEAFF.

V usage is TRBV7-9 and J usage is TRBJ1-1; D is undetermined. The germline V gene has CDR1 SEHNR and CDR2 FQNEAQ (reference sequence). The CDR3 is made up of 12 amino acids. The V end was cut by 2 bases, the J end by 6 bases, with 7 bases between. The CDR3 region is CASSLSGAEAFF. In DNA, the CDR3 is TGTGCCAGCAGCTTATCAGGAGCTGAAGCTTTCTTT.

V and J are TRBV6-5 and TRBJ1-2; 9 nucleotides match TRBD1. The CDR3 is 16 amino acids. V dropped 6 bases and J dropped 8; count of bases not matched to a gene: 16. CDR1 is MNHEY and CDR2 is SVGAGI in the germline V gene. The CDR3 DNA reads TGTGCCAGCAGCCCTAACAGAGAACAGGGGGCATGGGGCTACACCTTC. Translation gives CASSPNREQGAWGYTF.

In this sample, this clonotype turned up a few times. V usage is TRBV6-5 and J usage is TRBJ1-2; 9 bases are a match to TRBD1. This CDR3 comprises 13 residues. Germline loops: CDR1 MNHEY, CDR2 SVGAGI. The trim removed 6 bases at V and 8 bases at J, leaving 7 bases unmatched. CDR3 residues: CASSPGTGLGYTF. The CDR3 DNA is TGTGCCAGCAGCCCCGGGACAGGGTTAGGCTACACCTTC.

This clonotype occurred a few times. The chain joins TRBV7-9 to TRBJ2-1; perhaps D is TRBD1 or TRBD2 (7 bases each). There are 16 residues in the CDR3. Germline V gives CDR1 SEHNR, CDR2 FQNEAQ (reference sequence). Trimming left V 4 bases short and J 7 bases short, with 20 bases between. CDR3 in DNA: TGTGCCAGCAGCTCGACAGGGAGGGCCGGACGGAATGAGCAGTTCTTC. Protein sequence: CASSSTGRAGRNEQFF.

V usage is TRBV20-1 and J usage is TRBJ1-4; D ambiguous. From germline, CDR1 is DFQATT and CDR2 SNEGSKA (reference sequence). The CDR3 runs to 13 residues. The V and J ends lost 0 bases and 8 bases respectively, with 10 bases between them. The CDR3 here is CSARECPCEKLFF. CDR3 in DNA: TGCAGTGCTAGAGAGTGCCCTTGCGAAAAACTGTTTTTT.

This clonotype was found many times. The V call is TRBV13, the J call TRBJ2-2; 9 bases match TRBD1. Germline V gene data show CDR1 as PRHDT and CDR2 as FYEKMQ (reference sequence). CDR3 length: 15 amino acids. With 6 bases clipped from V and 5 bases from J, the junction kept 7 bases outside the gene matches. This chain's CDR3 is CASRPQGAGTGELFF. Here the CDR3 DNA reads TGTGCCAGCAGGCCACAGGGGGCAGGGACCGGGGAGCTGTTTTTT.

This clonotype was recorded at least ten times. This chain joins TRBV7-2 and TRBJ2-2; D possibly uses TRBD1 or TRBD2 (5 bases each). The CDR3 extends over 17 amino acids. Per germline, CDR1 SGHTA and CDR2 FQGNSA. Trimming removed 4 bases at V and 0 bases at J, with 15 bases between. CDR3 residues: CASSWEFGHPNTGELFF. CDR3 sequence (DNA): TGTGCCAGCAGCTGGGAGTTCGGACACCCGAACACCGGGGAGCTGTTTTTT.

This clonotype occurred a few times. This sequence joins TRBV11-2 and TRBJ2-1; 9 bases agree with TRBD2. The V and J ends lost 1 base and 7 bases, in that order; junction bases with no gene match: 8. Germline CDR1 and CDR2: SGHAT and FQNNGV. The CDR3 is 16 residues long. CDR3 sequence: CASSLGLLAGVNEQFF. The CDR3 nucleotides read TGTGCCAGCAGCTTAGGTTTATTAGCGGGAGTAAATGAGCAGTTCTTC.

The V and J genes are TRBV20-1 and TRBJ1-1; a weak D match, TRBD1 (6 bases). Germline V CDR1 and CDR2: DFQATT, SNEGSKA (reference sequence). The CDR3 loop spans 15 amino acids. Trimming removed 0 bases at V and 1 base at J, with 12 bases between. The CDR3 nucleotides read TGCAGTGCTAGAGATCTCGAGGGGGGGAACACTGAAGCTTTCTTT. This codes for CSARDLEGGNTEAFF.